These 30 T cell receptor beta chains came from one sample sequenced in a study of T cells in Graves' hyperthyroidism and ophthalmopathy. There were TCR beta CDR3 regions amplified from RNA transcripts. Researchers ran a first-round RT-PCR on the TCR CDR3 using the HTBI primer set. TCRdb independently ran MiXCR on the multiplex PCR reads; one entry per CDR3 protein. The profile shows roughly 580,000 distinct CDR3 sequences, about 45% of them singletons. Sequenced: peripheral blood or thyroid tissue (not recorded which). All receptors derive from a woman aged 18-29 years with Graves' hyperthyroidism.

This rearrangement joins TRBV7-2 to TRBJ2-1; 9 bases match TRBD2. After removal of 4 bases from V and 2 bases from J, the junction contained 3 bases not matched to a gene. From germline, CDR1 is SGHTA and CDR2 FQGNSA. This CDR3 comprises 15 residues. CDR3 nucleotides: TGTGCCAGCAGCTCGGGGACTAGCACCTACAATGAGCAGTTCTTC. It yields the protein CASSSGTSTYNEQFF.

CDR3 amino acids: CASSLHDNRGTGELFF. The CDR3 coding sequence is TGTGCCAGCAGCTTACATGACAACCGAGGCACCGGGGAGCTGTTTTTT. This chain joins TRBV2 and TRBJ2-2; D unresolved. V gave up 6 bases and J gave up 4 bases, with 18 bases separating them. The CDR3 extends over 16 amino acids. Germline V gene sequence: CDR1 SNHLY, CDR2 FYNNEI.

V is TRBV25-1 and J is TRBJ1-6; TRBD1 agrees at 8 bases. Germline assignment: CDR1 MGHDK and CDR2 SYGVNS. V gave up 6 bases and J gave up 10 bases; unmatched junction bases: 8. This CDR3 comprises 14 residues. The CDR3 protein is CASRKDRAQSPLHF. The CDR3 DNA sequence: TGTGCCAGCAGGAAGGACAGGGCTCAGTCACCCCTCCACTTT. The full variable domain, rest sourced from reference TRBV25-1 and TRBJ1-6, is EADIYQTPRYLVIGTGKKITLECSQTMGHDKMYWYQQDPGMELHLIHYSYGVNSTEKGDLSSESTVSRIRTEHFPLTLESARPSHTSQYLCASRKDRAQSPLHFGNGTRLTVT.

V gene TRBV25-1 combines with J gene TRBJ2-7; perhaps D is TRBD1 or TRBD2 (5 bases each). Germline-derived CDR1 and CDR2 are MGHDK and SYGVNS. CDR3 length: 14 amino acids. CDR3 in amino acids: CARDHWGNDYEQYF. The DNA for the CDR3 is TGTGCTAGAGATCATTGGGGGAACGACTATGAGCAGTACTTC.

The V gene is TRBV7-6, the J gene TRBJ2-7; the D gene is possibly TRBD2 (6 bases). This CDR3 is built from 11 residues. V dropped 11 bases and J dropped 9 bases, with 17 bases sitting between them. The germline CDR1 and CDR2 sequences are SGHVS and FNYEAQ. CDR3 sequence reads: CAWRARIWQYF. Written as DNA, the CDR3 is TGTGCCTGGAGGGCACGGATTTGGCAGTACTTC.

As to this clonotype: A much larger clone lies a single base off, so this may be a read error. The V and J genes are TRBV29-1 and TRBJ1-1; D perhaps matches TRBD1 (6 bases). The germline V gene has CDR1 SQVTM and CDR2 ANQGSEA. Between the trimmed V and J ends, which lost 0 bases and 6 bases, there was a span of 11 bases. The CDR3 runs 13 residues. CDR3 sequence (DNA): TGCAGCGTTGAAGATGTACAGGGACCTGAAGCTTTCTTT. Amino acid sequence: CSVEDVQGPEAFF.

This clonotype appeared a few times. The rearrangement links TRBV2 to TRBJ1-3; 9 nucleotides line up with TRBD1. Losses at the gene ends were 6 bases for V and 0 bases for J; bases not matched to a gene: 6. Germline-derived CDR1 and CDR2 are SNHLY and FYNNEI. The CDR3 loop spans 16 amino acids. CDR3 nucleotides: TGTGCCAGCAGATGGGACAGGGTGAGCTCTGGAAACACCATATATTTT. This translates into CASRWDRVSSGNTIYF. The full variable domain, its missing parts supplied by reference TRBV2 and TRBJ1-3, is EPEVTQTPSHQVTQMGQEVILRCVPISNHLYFYWYRQILGQKVEFLVSFYNNEISEKSEIFDDQFSVERPDGSNFTLKIRSTKLEDSAMYFCASRWDRVSSGNTIYFGEGSWLTVV.

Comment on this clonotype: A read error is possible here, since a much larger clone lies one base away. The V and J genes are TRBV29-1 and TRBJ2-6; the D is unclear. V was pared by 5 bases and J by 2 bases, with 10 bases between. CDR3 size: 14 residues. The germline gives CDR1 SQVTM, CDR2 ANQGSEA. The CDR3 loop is CSVPADAGANVLTF. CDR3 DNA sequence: TGCAGCGTTCCCGCCGACGCTGGGGCCAACGTCCTGACTTTC.

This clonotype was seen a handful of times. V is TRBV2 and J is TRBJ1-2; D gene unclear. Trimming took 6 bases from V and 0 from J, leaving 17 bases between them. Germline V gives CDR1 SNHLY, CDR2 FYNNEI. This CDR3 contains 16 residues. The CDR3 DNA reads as TGTGCCAGCAGCTGGCCCGACGGCCCCCCTAACTATGGCTACACCTTC. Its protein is CASSWPDGPPNYGYTF.

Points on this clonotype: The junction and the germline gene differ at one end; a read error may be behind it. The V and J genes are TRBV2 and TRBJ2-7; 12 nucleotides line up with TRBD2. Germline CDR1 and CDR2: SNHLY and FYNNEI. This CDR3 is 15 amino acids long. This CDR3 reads CASSSSGRAAGELYF. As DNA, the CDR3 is TGTGCCAGCAGTTCTAGCGGGAGGGCCGCCGGGGAGCTGTACTTC.

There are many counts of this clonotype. The CDR3 nucleotides are TGCAGCGTTGGGGAGGCGGGGCTGACTAACACTGAAGCTTTCTTT. It codes for CSVGEAGLTNTEAFF. The chain combines TRBV29-1 with TRBJ1-1; tentatively, D is TRBD1 (5 bases). The CDR3 is 15 residues long. Germline CDR1 is SQVTM and CDR2 is ANQGSEA. Trimming cost V 4 bases and J 2 bases, with 17 bases left between them.

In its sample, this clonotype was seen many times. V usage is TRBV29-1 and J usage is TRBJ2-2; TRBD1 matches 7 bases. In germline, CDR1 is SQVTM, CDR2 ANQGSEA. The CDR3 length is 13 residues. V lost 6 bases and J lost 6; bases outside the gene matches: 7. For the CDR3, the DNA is TGCAGCGTCCACACACAGGGGTCCGGGGAGCTGTTTTTT. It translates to CSVHTQGSGELFF.

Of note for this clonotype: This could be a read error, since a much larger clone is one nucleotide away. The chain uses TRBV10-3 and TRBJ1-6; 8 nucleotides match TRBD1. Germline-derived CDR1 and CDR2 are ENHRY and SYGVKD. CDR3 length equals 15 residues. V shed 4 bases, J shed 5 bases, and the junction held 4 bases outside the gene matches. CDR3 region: CAISAGGGNNSPLHF. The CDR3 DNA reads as TGTGCCATCAGTGCAGGGGGCGGCAATAATTCACCCCTCCACTTT.

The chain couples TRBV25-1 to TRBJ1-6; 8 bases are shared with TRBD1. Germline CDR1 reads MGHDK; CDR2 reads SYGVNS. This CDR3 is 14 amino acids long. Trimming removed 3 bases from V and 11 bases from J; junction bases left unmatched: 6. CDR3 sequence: CASSENRGGTPLHF. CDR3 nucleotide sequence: TGTGCCAGCAGTGAGAACAGGGGGGGGACACCCCTCCACTTT.

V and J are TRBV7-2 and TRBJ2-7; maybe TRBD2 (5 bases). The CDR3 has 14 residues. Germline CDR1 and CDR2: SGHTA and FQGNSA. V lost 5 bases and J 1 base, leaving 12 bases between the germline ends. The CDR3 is CASSPRGQSYEQYF. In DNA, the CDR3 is TGTGCCAGCAGCCCCCGCGGGCAGTCCTACGAGCAGTACTTC. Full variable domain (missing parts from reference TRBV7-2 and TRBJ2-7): GAGVSQSPSNKVTEKGKDVELRCDPISGHTALYWYRQSLGQGLEFLIYFQGNSAPDKSGLPSDRFSAERTGGSVSTLTIQRTQQEDSAVYLCASSPRGQSYEQYFGPGTRLTVT.

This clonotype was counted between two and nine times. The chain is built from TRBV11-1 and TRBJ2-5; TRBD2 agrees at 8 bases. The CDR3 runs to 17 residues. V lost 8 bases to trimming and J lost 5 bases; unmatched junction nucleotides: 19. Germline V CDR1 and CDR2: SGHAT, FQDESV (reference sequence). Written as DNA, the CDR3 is TGTGCCAGCTCACCACTAGCCAGCGGGAGATCCAGGGAGACCCAGTACTTC. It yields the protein CASSPLASGRSRETQYF. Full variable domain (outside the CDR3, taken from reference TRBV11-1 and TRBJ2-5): EAEVAQSPRYKITEKSQAVAFWCDPISGHATLYWYRQILGQGPELLVQFQDESVVDDSQLPKDRFSAERLKGVDSTLKIQPAELGDSAMYLCASSPLASGRSRETQYFGPGTRLLVL.

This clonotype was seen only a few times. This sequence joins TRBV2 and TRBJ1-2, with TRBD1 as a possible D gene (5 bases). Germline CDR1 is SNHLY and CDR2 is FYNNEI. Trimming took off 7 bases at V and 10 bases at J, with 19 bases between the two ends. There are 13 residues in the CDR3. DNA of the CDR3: TGTGCCAGCACCCATGCCAGGGCCGACGCCTACACCTTC. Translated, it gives CASTHARADAYTF.

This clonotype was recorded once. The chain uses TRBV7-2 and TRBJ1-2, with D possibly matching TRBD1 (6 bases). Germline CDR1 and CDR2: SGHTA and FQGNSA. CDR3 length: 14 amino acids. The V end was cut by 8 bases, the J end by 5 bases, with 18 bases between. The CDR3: CASEPGVFGYGYTF. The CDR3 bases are TGTGCCAGCGAACCAGGGGTCTTCGGTTATGGCTACACCTTC.

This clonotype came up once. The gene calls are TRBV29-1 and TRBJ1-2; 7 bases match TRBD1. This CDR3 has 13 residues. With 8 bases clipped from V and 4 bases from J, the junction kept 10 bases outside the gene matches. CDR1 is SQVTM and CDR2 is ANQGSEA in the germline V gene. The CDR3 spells CSLENRGVYGYTF. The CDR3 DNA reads TGCAGCTTAGAAAACAGGGGTGTCTATGGCTACACCTTC.

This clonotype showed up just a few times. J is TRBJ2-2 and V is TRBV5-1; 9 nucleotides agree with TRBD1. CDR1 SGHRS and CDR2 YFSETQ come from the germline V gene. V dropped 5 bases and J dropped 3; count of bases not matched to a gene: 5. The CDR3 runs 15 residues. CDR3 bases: TGCGCCAGCAGTATCACAGGGGGCGACACCGGGGAGCTGTTTTTT. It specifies CASSITGGDTGELFF.

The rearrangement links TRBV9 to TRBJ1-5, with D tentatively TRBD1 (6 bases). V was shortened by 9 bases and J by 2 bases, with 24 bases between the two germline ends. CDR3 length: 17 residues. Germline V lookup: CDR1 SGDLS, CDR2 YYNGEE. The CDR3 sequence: CANPRRGAQAGNQPQHF. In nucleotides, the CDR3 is TGTGCCAACCCTCGTAGGGGGGCCCAGGCGGGCAATCAGCCCCAGCATTTT.

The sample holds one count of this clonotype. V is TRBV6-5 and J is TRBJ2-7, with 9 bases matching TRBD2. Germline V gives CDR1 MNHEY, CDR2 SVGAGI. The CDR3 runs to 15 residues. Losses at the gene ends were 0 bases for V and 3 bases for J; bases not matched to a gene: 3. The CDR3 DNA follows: TGTGCCAGCAGTTACTCTAGCGGGAGCGACTACGAGCAGTACTTC. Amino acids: CASSYSSGSDYEQYF.

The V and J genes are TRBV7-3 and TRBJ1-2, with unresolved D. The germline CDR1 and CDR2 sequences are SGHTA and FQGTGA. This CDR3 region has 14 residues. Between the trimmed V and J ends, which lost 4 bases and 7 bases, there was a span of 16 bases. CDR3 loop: CASSWREHGRGYTF. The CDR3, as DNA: TGTGCCAGCAGCTGGCGCGAACACGGCCGTGGCTACACCTTC.

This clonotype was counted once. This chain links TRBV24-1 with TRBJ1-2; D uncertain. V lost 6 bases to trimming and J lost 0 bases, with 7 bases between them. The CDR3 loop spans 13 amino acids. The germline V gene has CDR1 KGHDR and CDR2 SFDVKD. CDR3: CATSHSTNYGYTF. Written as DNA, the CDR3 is TGTGCCACCAGTCACAGTACTAACTATGGCTACACCTTC.

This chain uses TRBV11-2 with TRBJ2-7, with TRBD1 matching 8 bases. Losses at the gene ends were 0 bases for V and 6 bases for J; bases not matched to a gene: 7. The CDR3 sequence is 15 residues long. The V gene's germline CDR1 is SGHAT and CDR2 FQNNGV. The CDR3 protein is CASSLEEGTGVEQYF. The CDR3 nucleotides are TGTGCCAGCAGCTTAGAGGAGGGGACAGGAGTCGAGCAGTACTTC. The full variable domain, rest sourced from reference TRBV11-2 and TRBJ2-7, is EAGVAQSPRYKIIEKRQSVAFWCNPISGHATLYWYQQILGQGPKLLIQFQNNGVVDDSQLPKDRFSAERLKGVDSTLKIQPAKLEDSAVYLCASSLEEGTGVEQYFGPGTRLTVT.

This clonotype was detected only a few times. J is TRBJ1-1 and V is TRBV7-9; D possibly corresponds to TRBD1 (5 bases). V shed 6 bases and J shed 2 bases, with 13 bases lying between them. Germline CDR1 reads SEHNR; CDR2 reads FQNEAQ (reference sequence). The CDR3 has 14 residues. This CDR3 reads CASRGEGRNTEAFF. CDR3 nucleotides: TGTGCCAGCAGAGGGGAGGGCAGAAACACTGAAGCTTTCTTT.

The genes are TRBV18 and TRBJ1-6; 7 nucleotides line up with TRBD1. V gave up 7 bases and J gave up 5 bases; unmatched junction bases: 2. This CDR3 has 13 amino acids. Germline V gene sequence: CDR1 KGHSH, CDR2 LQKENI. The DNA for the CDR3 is TGTGCCAGCTACGGGACAGATAATTCACCCCTCCACTTT. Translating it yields CASYGTDNSPLHF.

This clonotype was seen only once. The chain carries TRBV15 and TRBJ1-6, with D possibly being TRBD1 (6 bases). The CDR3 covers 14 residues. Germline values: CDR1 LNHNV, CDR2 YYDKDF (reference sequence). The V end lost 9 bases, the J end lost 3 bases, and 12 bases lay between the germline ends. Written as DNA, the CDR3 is TGTGCCACTGGAGACAGGAACTATAATTCACCCCTCCACTTT. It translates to CATGDRNYNSPLHF.

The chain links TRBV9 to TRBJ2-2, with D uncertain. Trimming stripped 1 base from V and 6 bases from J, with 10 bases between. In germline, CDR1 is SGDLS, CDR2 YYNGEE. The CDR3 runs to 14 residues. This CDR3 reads CASSVLVLAGELFF. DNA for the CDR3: TGTGCCAGCAGCGTACTAGTTCTCGCCGGGGAGCTGTTTTTT.

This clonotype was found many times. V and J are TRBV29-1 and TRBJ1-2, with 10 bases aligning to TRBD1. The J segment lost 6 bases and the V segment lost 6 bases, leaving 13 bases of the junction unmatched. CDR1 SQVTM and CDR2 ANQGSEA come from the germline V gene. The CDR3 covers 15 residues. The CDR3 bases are TGCAGCGTATTCACGCGTCCGGGACAGGGGAATGGCTACACCTTC. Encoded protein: CSVFTRPGQGNGYTF.